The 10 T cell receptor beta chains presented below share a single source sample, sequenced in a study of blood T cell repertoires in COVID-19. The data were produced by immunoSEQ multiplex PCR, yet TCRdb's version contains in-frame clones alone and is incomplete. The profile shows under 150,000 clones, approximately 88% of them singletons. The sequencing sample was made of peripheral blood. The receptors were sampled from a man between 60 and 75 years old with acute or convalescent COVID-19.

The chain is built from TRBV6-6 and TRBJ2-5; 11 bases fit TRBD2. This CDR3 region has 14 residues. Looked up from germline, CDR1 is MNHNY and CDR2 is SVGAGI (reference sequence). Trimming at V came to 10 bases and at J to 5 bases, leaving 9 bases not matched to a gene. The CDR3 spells CATLAGGRLETQYF. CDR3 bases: TGTGCCACCCTAGCGGGAGGACGTTTGGAGACCCAGTACTTC.

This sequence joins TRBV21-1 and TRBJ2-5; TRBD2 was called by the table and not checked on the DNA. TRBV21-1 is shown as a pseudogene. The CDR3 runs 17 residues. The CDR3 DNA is TGTGCCAGCAGCAAATGCGCTACCGGGACTAGCGGGGAGACCCAGTACTTC. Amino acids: CASSKCATGTSGETQYF.

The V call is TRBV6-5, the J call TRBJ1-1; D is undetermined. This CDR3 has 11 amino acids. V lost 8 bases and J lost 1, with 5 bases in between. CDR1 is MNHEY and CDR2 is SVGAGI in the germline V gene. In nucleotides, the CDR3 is TGTGCCAGCGTGGCGAACACTGAAGCTTTCTTT. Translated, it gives CASVANTEAFF.

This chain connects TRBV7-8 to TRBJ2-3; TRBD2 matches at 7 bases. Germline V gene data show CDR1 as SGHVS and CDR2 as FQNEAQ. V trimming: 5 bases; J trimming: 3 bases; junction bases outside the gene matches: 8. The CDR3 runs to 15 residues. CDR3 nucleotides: TGTGCCAGCAGCGCGGCGGGAGAATTTACAGATACGCAGTATTTT. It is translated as CASSAAGEFTDTQYF.

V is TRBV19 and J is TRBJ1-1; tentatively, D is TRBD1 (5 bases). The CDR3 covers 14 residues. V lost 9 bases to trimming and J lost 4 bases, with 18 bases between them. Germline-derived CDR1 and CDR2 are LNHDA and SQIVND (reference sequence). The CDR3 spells CASLDEAGGTEAFF. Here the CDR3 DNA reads TGTGCCAGCCTGGACGAAGCGGGGGGCACTGAAGCTTTCTTT. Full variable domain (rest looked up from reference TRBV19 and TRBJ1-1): DGGITQSPKYLFRKEGQNVTLSCEQNLNHDAMYWYRQDPGQGLRLIYYSQIVNDFQKGDIAEGYSVSREKKESFPLTVTSAQKNPTAFYLCASLDEAGGTEAFFGQGTRLTVV.

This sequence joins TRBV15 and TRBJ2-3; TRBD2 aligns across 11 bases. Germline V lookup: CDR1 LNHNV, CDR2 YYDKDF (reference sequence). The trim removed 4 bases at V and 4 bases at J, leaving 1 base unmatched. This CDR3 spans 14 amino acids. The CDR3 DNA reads TGTGCCACCAGCACGGGACTAGCGGCAGATACGCAGTATTTT. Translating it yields CATSTGLAADTQYF.

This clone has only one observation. CDR3 region: CASSLGTEGYTF. DNA for the CDR3: TGTGCCAGCAGCTTGGGGACAGAAGGCTACACCTTC. J is TRBJ1-2 and V is TRBV5-4; tentative D call: TRBD1 (6 bases). Trimming removed 0 bases at V and 8 bases at J, with 8 bases between. Germline CDR1 is SGHNT and CDR2 is YYREEE (reference sequence). The CDR3 has 12 amino acids. The full variable domain, its missing parts supplied by reference TRBV5-4 and TRBJ1-2, is ETGVTQSPTHLIKTRGQQVTLRCSSQSGHNTVSWYQQALGQGPQFIFQYYREEENGRGNFPPRFSGLQFPNYSSELNVNALELDDSALYLCASSLGTEGYTFGSGTRLTVV.

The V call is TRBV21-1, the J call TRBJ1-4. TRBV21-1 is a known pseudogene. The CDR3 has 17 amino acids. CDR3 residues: CASTPKGGGATNEKLFF. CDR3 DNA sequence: TGTGCCAGCACTCCAAAAGGGGGGGGAGCAACTAATGAAAAACTGTTTTTT.

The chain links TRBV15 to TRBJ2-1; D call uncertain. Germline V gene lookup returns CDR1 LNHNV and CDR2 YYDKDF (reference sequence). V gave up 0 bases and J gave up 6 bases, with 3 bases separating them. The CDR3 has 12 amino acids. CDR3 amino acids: CATSRDRNEQFF. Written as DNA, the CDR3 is TGTGCCACCAGCAGAGATCGCAATGAGCAGTTCTTC.

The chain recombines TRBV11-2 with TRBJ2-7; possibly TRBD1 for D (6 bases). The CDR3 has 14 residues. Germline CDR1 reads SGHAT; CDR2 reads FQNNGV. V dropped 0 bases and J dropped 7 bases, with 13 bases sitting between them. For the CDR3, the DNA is TGTGCCAGCAGCTTAGATACAGGGCGATGGGAGCAGTACTTC. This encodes CASSLDTGRWEQYF.